What follows are 20 T cell receptor beta chains derived from one specimen sequenced in a study of T cell responses to AZD1222 COVID-19 vaccine. Method: immunoSEQ multiplex PCR; TCRdb's copy keeps in-frame clones and lacks some. Here the sample spans about 84,000 clones, 85% to 90% being singletons. Sequencing was performed on peripheral blood, taken on day 0 of AZD1222 vaccination. The receptors derive from an adult in good health.

The V gene is TRBV19, the J gene TRBJ2-2; D call uncertain. CDR3 size: 12 residues. Trimming removed 6 bases at V and 5 bases at J, with 7 bases between. Germline V lookup: CDR1 LNHDA, CDR2 SQIVND (reference sequence). The CDR3 protein is CASSSETGELFF. CDR3 bases: TGTGCCAGTAGCTCAGAGACCGGGGAGCTGTTTTTT.

The chain carries TRBV6-5 and TRBJ1-2, with TRBD1 matching over 7 bases. Germline lookup yields CDR1 MNHEY and CDR2 SVGAGI. The CDR3 covers 16 residues. With 0 bases clipped from V and 2 bases from J, the junction kept 6 bases outside the gene matches. The CDR3 nucleotides read TGTGCCAGCAGTTACTCGGTAGCAGGGGGGAACTATGGCTACACCTTC. It yields the protein CASSYSVAGGNYGYTF.

The chain combines TRBV7-3 with TRBJ2-5, with 7 nucleotides matching TRBD1. The CDR3 runs to 16 residues. Germline trimming cut 5 bases from V and 3 bases from J; bases unmatched to any gene: 12. Germline values: CDR1 SGHTA, CDR2 FQGTGA. The CDR3 sequence is CASSPPLQGFEETQYF. CDR3 nucleotide sequence: TGTGCCAGCAGCCCTCCTCTACAGGGGTTCGAAGAGACCCAGTACTTC.

The CDR3 loop reads CASSSGQGYSNQPQHF. CDR3 DNA: TGTGCCAGCAGTTCAGGACAGGGGTATAGCAATCAGCCCCAGCATTTT. J is TRBJ1-5 and V is TRBV27; 9 nucleotides align to TRBD1. Trimming cost V 4 bases and J 0 bases; bases outside gene matches: 4. The CDR3 is made up of 16 amino acids. Looked up from germline, CDR1 is MNHEY and CDR2 is SMNVEV (reference sequence).

The genes are TRBV6-6 and TRBJ1-2; 7 positions match TRBD1. The V and J ends lost 5 bases and 0 bases, in that order; junction bases with no gene match: 3. Per the germline V gene, CDR1 is MNHNY and CDR2 is SVGAGI (reference sequence). The CDR3 contains 14 residues. CDR3 loop: CASSAGTANYGYTF. The CDR3 nucleotides are TGTGCCAGCAGTGCCGGGACAGCTAACTATGGCTACACCTTC.

The rearrangement joins TRBV27 to TRBJ2-1; TRBD2 aligns across 14 bases. The CDR3 spans 15 residues. J was trimmed by 6 bases and V by 7 bases; bases with no gene match: 5. Germline V gives CDR1 MNHEY, CDR2 SMNVEV (reference sequence). The CDR3 nucleotides are TGTGCCAGCAAGACTAGCGGGAGGGCCCGCAATGAGCAGTTCTTC. It yields the protein CASKTSGRARNEQFF.

This clone has more than one count but fewer than ten. The rearrangement links TRBV19 to TRBJ1-5; 10 bases line up with TRBD1. The V gene's germline CDR1 is LNHDA and CDR2 SQIVND (reference sequence). J was trimmed by 6 bases and V by 8 bases; bases with no gene match: 4. This CDR3 is built from 13 residues. DNA of the CDR3: TGTGCCAGTGACAGGGGGCGCGGTCAGCCCCAGCATTTT. The encoded protein is CASDRGRGQPQHF.

This clone was seen only a few times. This chain connects TRBV14 to TRBJ2-5; TRBD1 agrees at 7 bases. J gave up 8 bases and V 4 bases, and 4 bases lay outside the gene matches. Germline CDR1 is SGHDN and CDR2 is FVKESK. The CDR3 spans 12 residues. Written as DNA, the CDR3 is TGTGCCAGCAGCCCCACAGGGGACACCCAGTACTTC. Amino acids: CASSPTGDTQYF. Full variable domain (missing parts from reference TRBV14 and TRBJ2-5): EAGVTQFPSHSVIEKGQTVTLRCDPISGHDNLYWYRRVMGKEIKFLLHFVKESKQDESGMPNNRFLAERTGGTYSTLKVQPAELEDSGVYFCASSPTGDTQYFGPGTRLLVL.

The chain couples TRBV3-1 (or the pseudogene TRBV3-2) to TRBJ2-7; maybe TRBD2 (5 bases). There are 15 residues in the CDR3. Germline CDR1 is LGHDT and CDR2 is YNNKEL (reference sequence). Trimming shortened V by 4 bases and J by 3 bases, and 16 bases separated the two germline ends. The CDR3: CASSPTLTEVYEQYF. The CDR3, as DNA: TGTGCCAGCAGCCCCACGCTGACGGAGGTCTACGAGCAGTACTTC.

This chain links TRBV5-4 with TRBJ1-1; D gene unclear. The length of the CDR3 is 13 residues. Germline CDR1 reads SGHNT; CDR2 reads YYREEE (reference sequence). The V gene lost 0 bases and the J gene lost 0 bases, with 3 bases spanning the gap. The CDR3 DNA reads TGTGCCAGCAGCTTGGCGGTGAACACTGAAGCTTTCTTT. Its translation: CASSLAVNTEAFF.

The chain recombines TRBV12-3 or TRBV12-4 with TRBJ2-5; D is perhaps TRBD2 (6 bases). Trimming stripped 5 bases from V and 5 bases from J, with 12 bases between. The CDR3 consists of 13 residues. CDR3 sequence (DNA): TGTGCCAGCAGTCCACGGGAGCTGGAGACCCAGTACTTC. It codes for CASSPRELETQYF.

The rearrangement links TRBV24-1 to TRBJ2-3, with 9 positions matching TRBD1. This CDR3 has 16 residues. The germline V gene encodes CDR1 KGHDR and CDR2 SFDVKD. V lost 0 bases and J lost 3; bases outside the gene matches: 3. DNA of the CDR3: TGTGCCACCAGTGATTTGCCGGGACAGGGTACAGATACGCAGTATTTT. It codes for CATSDLPGQGTDTQYF.

The chain uses TRBV3-1 (or the pseudogene TRBV3-2) and TRBJ1-2, with D maybe TRBD1 (5 bases). The V and J ends lost 6 bases and 4 bases respectively, with 18 bases between them. Germline loops: CDR1 LGHDT, CDR2 YNNKEL (reference sequence). The CDR3 is made up of 15 amino acids. The CDR3 region is CASSKRATETYGYTF. DNA of the CDR3: TGTGCCAGCAGTAAGAGGGCGACAGAGACCTATGGCTACACCTTC.

The gene calls are TRBV30 and TRBJ2-7; 8 bases align to TRBD2. The germline gives CDR1 GTSNPN, CDR2 SVGIG (reference sequence). The CDR3 is made up of 14 amino acids. V was clipped by 2 bases and J by 4 bases; unmatched bases: 7. The CDR3 spells CAWSFRGGGYEQYF. The CDR3 DNA reads TGTGCCTGGAGTTTCAGAGGCGGGGGGTACGAGCAGTACTTC.

The chain has TRBV2 and TRBJ1-2; TRBD1 might be the D (5 bases). CDR3 size: 13 residues. Germline loops: CDR1 SNHLY, CDR2 FYNNEI. The V end was cut by 8 bases, the J end by 5 bases, with 15 bases between. The CDR3 loop is CASDAYGGYGYTF. The CDR3 DNA reads as TGTGCCAGCGACGCCTATGGGGGGTATGGCTACACCTTC.

The gene calls are TRBV6-6 and TRBJ1-4; a weak D match, TRBD1 (5 bases). Trimming stripped 2 bases from V and 4 bases from J, with 11 bases between. The CDR3 extends over 15 amino acids. The germline CDR1 and CDR2 sequences are MNHNY and SVGAGI (reference sequence). This chain's CDR3 is CASSYAGQLNEKLFF. Written as DNA, the CDR3 is TGTGCCAGCAGTTACGCGGGGCAGCTTAATGAAAAACTGTTTTTT.

As DNA, the CDR3 is TGTGCCAGTAGTAGGGGGATAACTAGTACAGATACGCAGTATTTT. Translating it yields CASSRGITSTDTQYF. The chain joins TRBV19 to TRBJ2-3; D assignment may be TRBD1 or TRBD2 (5 bases each). Germline V gives CDR1 LNHDA, CDR2 SQIVND (reference sequence). Deletions cut 4 bases from V and 3 bases from J, with 14 bases between. There are 15 residues in the CDR3. Variable domain in full (rest from reference TRBV19 and TRBJ2-3): DGGITQSPKYLFRKEGQNVTLSCEQNLNHDAMYWYRQDPGQGLRLIYYSQIVNDFQKGDIAEGYSVSREKKESFPLTVTSAQKNPTAFYLCASSRGITSTDTQYFGPGTRLTVL.

The chain recombines TRBV9 with TRBJ2-3; D not certain. This CDR3 region has 13 residues. V lost 0 bases and J lost 5, with 7 bases in between. Germline V gene lookup returns CDR1 SGDLS and CDR2 YYNGEE. CDR3: CASSVDYRDTQYF. The CDR3 coding sequence is TGTGCCAGCAGCGTAGACTACCGAGATACGCAGTATTTT.

V and J are TRBV12-5 and TRBJ1-5; maybe TRBD1 (5 bases). Trimming pared 6 bases from V and 2 bases from J, leaving 8 bases between. CDR1 LGHNT and CDR2 FRNRAP come from the germline V gene. This CDR3 contains 13 residues. Written as DNA, the CDR3 is TGTGCTAGTGGGGTAGGGGGCAATCAGCCCCAGCATTTT. Translated: CASGVGGNQPQHF.

The chain recombines TRBV11-3 with TRBJ1-5, with a weak D call TRBD1 (5 bases). V lost 5 bases to trimming and J lost 7 bases, with 15 bases between them. CDR1 is SGHNT and CDR2 is YENEEA in the germline V gene. This CDR3 region has 14 residues. This chain's CDR3 is CASSGGGSGQPQHF. The CDR3 DNA reads TGTGCCAGCAGCGGTGGGGGATCTGGACAGCCCCAGCATTTT.